What follows are 2 T cell receptor beta chains derived from one specimen sequenced in a study of T-cell reconstitution after alpha-beta-depleted transplantation in children (dated by TCRdb to the mid-2010s). To prepare the library, PCR was applied. Reads for this sample came from an Illumina HiSeq 2500. TCR libraries were prepared with molecular barcoding, using unique molecular identifiers to normalize TCRbeta repertoire quantification. TCRdb itself trimmed the public reads at Q25 with fastp, ran MiXCR and retained productive beta chains. Records with the same CDR3 protein are collapsed into one entry carrying the most frequent genes and DNA. The sample has 540,000 or so distinct CDR3 sequences on record, roughly 23% of them singletons. The leading ten clones occupy around 14% of the sample. In the paper's terms, the treatment or condition label means: allogeneic hematopoietic cell transplantation with graft depleted of TCRalphabeta T cells and CD19 B cells.

Sequences were derived from PBMCs, mostly from graft donor cells, sampled 360 days after TCRalphabeta/CD19-depleted stem cell transplant. These receptors originate from a boy younger than two who had a stem cell transplant for acute myeloid leukemia, so the T cells may come from the graft donor.

This clonotype occurred many times. The genes are TRBV20-1 and TRBJ1-1, with TRBD1 as a possible D gene (6 bases). This CDR3 is built from 15 residues. V was trimmed by 4 bases and J by 3 bases, leaving 18 bases between them. Germline V gene data show CDR1 as DFQATT and CDR2 as SNEGSKA (reference sequence). Written as DNA, the CDR3 is TGCAGTGCTAAGAGTCCGAGGGGGTTGTACACTGAAGCTTTCTTT. It specifies CSAKSPRGLYTEAFF.

The chain carries TRBV19 and TRBJ2-1, with 9 nucleotides matching TRBD2. The ends lost 4 bases at V and 4 bases at J; junction bases unmatched: 5. Germline lookup yields CDR1 LNHDA and CDR2 SQIVND (reference sequence). The length of the CDR3 is 15 residues. The CDR3, as DNA: TGTGCCAGTAGTACCCCCGGACTAGCGTACAATGAGCAGTTCTTC. Translating it yields CASSTPGLAYNEQFF.